This TCR beta chain derives from a study of Graves' ophthalmopathy and Graves' hyperthyroidism (dated by TCRdb to the late 2010s). The study in broad terms: Peripheral blood samples were taken at the time of initial diagnosis, before any treatment was given. The study used signatures of the TCR beta repertoire to tell Graves' ophthalmopathy apart from Graves' hyperthyroidism and to predict which patients would progress to ophthalmopathy. In total, around 130 blood samples were TCR-sequenced: roughly 45 ophthalmopathy, approximately 80 hyperthyroidism and approximately 17 hyperthyroidism-to-ophthalmopathy patients. A discovery set of more than 90 patients (more than 40 ophthalmopathy, 57 stable hyperthyroidism) was enrolled to explore V-J signatures distinguishing ophthalmopathy from hyperthyroidism. An independent validation cohort comprised around 19 hyperthyroidism patients and 15 to 17 patients who later progressed from hyperthyroidism to ophthalmopathy. In roughly 6 hyperthyroidism patients, the T-cell repertoire of thyroid tissue was compared with the T-cell repertoire of blood. After sampling, hyperthyroidism patients received methimazole starting at 30 mg daily, and ophthalmopathy patients received high-dose intravenous methylprednisolone.

This clonotype was detected only once. Its antigen specificity is not known. There are no base qualities to consult, and no much larger clone falls within one base. Evidence from one read is weak. The CDR3 covers 16 residues, taking in both the cysteine and the phenylalanine. Just the 48-base CDR3 DNA is kept, in frame starting at base 1. The germline V gene specifies SGHTA as CDR1 and FQGNSA as CDR2. V ends up 7 bases short and J 2 bases short, with an unmatched junction base count of 11. Ophthalmopathy patients had moderately to severely active disease, Clinical Activity Score of at least 3, NOSPECS grade of at least 4, and disease duration under 3 months. Patients with other autoimmune diseases, uncontrolled infections, pregnancy or lactation were excluded. Diagnosis was based on clinical symptoms, serum thyroxine, TRAb, thyroid ultrasound and orbital computed tomography. PBMCs were isolated from more than 9 ml of fresh peripheral blood by Ficoll-Paque density gradient centrifugation. Total RNA was extracted using Trizol reagent, and RNA quality was checked on an Agilent 2100 Bioanalyzer.

TCR beta CDR3 regions were amplified from RNA transcripts for repertoire sequencing. HTBI primers and the Qiagen OneStep RT-PCR kit were used in a first-round RT-PCR, which was followed by a second-round multiplex PCR, size selection and purification. Libraries were sequenced paired-end with 100 bp reads on an Illumina HiSeq2000. As for the original processing: SOAPnuke was used to process the reads, throwing out any read that had adapters, had uncalled bases, had a mean Phred below 15, or lacked an exact constant-primer or identifier match. COPE v1.2.5 was used to merge the high-quality paired reads. Each unique nucleotide sequence was treated as a clonotype, and MiTCR v1.1 was used to align the clonotypes to the IMGT TRB V, D and J references. The analysis was limited to V-J combinations with a frequency above 0.0001, which together covered about 99% of repertoires. A TCR clonal expansion and chaos score per V-J combination was defined as the ratio of F50 clonal expansion to chaos observed in the TCRdist matrix. Welch's t-statistics and random forest were used to narrow the features down to 13 V-J combinations, which were then fed into a naive Bayes classifier. Thyroid-blood repertoire similarity was quantified with the Morisita-Horn index. TCRdb reanalyzed the raw reads on its own, using fastp at Q25 for trimming and MiXCR for clone calling, and kept in-frame beta chains. Records with the same CDR3 protein are collapsed into one entry carrying the most frequent genes and DNA. It is TCRdb's table, rather than the study itself, that gives the V and J calls and clone size. Counted in this sample were some 250,000 distinct CDR3 sequences; roughly 50% of them appeared once. The ten largest clones take up roughly 50% of the sample.

On the study overall, not on this receptor specifically: Most expanded thyroid clonotypes with frequency above 0.001 were also detected in blood, suggesting blood repertoires may reflect the thyroid immune response. Ophthalmopathy was separated from stable hyperthyroidism by the 13-signature model with just under 90% sensitivity and roughly 82% specificity in cross-validation and with 80%/75% in the test set. In validation, the model predicted ophthalmopathy progression with 70.59% sensitivity and approximately 78% specificity; roughly eleven predicted patients were CT-confirmed with GO in a median of approximately six months. Sample size was not predetermined statistically, and investigators were not blinded to group allocation.

The chain is encoded by TRBV7-2 joined to TRBJ2-5; 9 bases in between match TRBD2. Material for sequencing was peripheral blood. The receptor's source is an adult man with Graves' ophthalmopathy. For the CDR3, the sequence is CASTPSGTGVQETQYF. The sequenced DNA is TGTGCCAGCACCCCTAGCGGGACGGGGGTGCAAGAGACCCAGTACTTC.